This entry concerns a single TCR beta chain. Germline V CDR1 and CDR2: LNHDA, SQIVND (reference sequence). This CDR3 has 13 residues. The repertoire was sequenced with immunoSEQ multiplex PCR; TCRdb's copy has only in-frame clones and lacks some. The sample lists approximately 130,000 clones; around 86% were seen once. This specimen comes from a study of blood T cell repertoires in COVID-19. Sequencing was done on a sample of peripheral blood. The rearrangement joins TRBV19 to TRBJ2-6; no definite D call. This sequence was found in an older woman with active or convalescent COVID-19. CDR3: CASSVSGANVLTF. CDR3 nucleotides: TGTGCTTCGTCCGTTTCTGGGGCCAACGTCCTGACTTTC.